This T cell receptor beta chain was sequenced in a study of T cells in Graves' hyperthyroidism and ophthalmopathy. Notes on this clonotype: Antigen: not known.

V lost 2 bases and J lost 0, with 8 bases in between. Looked up from germline, CDR1 is KGHSH and CDR2 is LQKENI. CDR3 length: 14 residues. Diagnostic assessment was based on clinical symptoms, serum thyroxine and TRAb, thyroid ultrasound and orbital computed tomography. RNA transcripts gave rise to amplified TCR beta CDR3 regions. A set of HTBI primers served as the primers for a first-round RT-PCR of the TCR CDR3. TCRdb used MiXCR to reprocess the multiplex PCR reads, holding one entry per CDR3 protein. Among fewer than 900,000 distinct CDR3 sequences, roughly 15% were seen once, and the ten largest hold about 8.4%. Study observations and caveats: A 13 V-J model separated ophthalmopathy from stable hyperthyroidism.

The TCR originated in a man aged 18 to 30 with Graves' hyperthyroidism. The V and J genes are TRBV18 and TRBJ2-7; no clear D gene. Sequencing used blood. The CDR3: CASSPSQSSYEQYF. Here the CDR3 DNA reads TGTGCCAGCTCACCAAGCCAGAGCTCCTACGAGCAGTACTTC.